At least ten counts were recorded for the clone carrying this TCR beta chain. The germline V gene encodes CDR1 LGHNA and CDR2 YNFKEQ. CDR3 length: 15 residues. Deletions cut 4 bases from V and 6 bases from J, with 18 bases between. Authors' processing steps: Amplification of reference gene primers was used by the study to estimate nucleated cell counts. Assay used: immunoSEQ multiplex PCR; TCRdb lists only in-frame clones, some missing. Clone size and V and J calls were adopted from that table, with D and trimming inferred from the DNA. Of about 300,000 clones in the sample, roughly 80% were seen once. These data come from a study of blood T cell repertoires in COVID-19. Study-level background: Sources were T cells, B-cell-depleted T cells, or PBMCs; the material itself was cDNA or gDNA.

The TCR comes from a woman aged 45-65 years who had recovered from COVID-19. V usage is TRBV4-2 and J usage is TRBJ2-5; D is perhaps TRBD2 (5 bases). Input material: peripheral blood. The CDR3 DNA reads TGTGCCAGCAGCCCCGACATCGGGGAAAGAAAGACCCAGTACTTC. Protein sequence: CASSPDIGERKTQYF.